The TCR beta chain described here comes from a study of T-cell memory formation after mild COVID-19. Study information: Largely, TCR clusters stayed within a single donor.

Barcoded TCR alpha and TCR beta cDNA libraries with UMIs came from 5'RACE using constant-segment primers. TCRdb reprocessed the 5' RACE reads via MiXCR and lists one record per CDR3 protein. The sample lists hundreds of thousands of distinct CDR3 sequences; 15% to 20% were seen once. For this clonotype: What it binds is not known.

General observations from the study: The main location of contracting CD4+ clones was CM and EM, and that of contracting CD8+ clones was EMRA. Cross-reactive memory seemingly joined, as some responding clones were found in pre-infection memory.

The sequenced material came from PBMCs or a T cell subset sorted from them (not recorded which). This sequence was found in a man between 18 and 29 years old who had mild COVID-19 (a few samples of this study predate the infection). Cell type and time point are not known.

CDR3 DNA sequence: TGTGCCAGCAGCAAGGGTCTATTGCTTTCCTACAATGAGCAGTTCTTC. Translating gives CASSKGLLLSYNEQFF. The chain joins TRBV7-3 to TRBJ2-1; D not resolved. CDR1 and CDR2 (germline): SGHTA, FQGTGA. V lost 5 bases to trimming and J lost 1 base, with 15 bases between them. This CDR3 has 16 residues.